The clone carrying this T cell receptor beta chain was counted many times. Its cognate antigen is unknown. These data belong to a study of identical twins. Every one of the donors was a healthy Caucasian. Regarding the study as a whole: Not following the same donors, the study drew its conclusions from cross-sectional statistical analysis.

The germline V and J ends were trimmed by 5 bases and 4 bases, with 14 bases remaining between them. Per germline, CDR1 SQVTM and CDR2 ANQGSEA. The CDR3 consists of 13 residues. TCRdb passed the 5' RACE reads through MiXCR, listing each CDR3 protein once. The sample lists 450,000 to 650,000 distinct CDR3 sequences; around a tenth were seen once. The sample also formed part of further work on yellow fever vaccine responses in identical twins.

The specimen was PBMCs. This rearrangement joins TRBV29-1 to TRBJ1-2; D is perhaps TRBD1 (6 bases). This TCR was sampled from a woman under 30 in good health. CDR3 in DNA: TGCAGCGTTTACAGGGAGGACTCCTATGGCTACACCTTC. Encoded protein: CSVYREDSYGYTF.